This record covers a single T cell receptor (beta chain). CDR1 is SGHTA, CDR2 FQGTGA, per germline. The CDR3 consists of 11 residues. V was trimmed by 4 bases and J by 7 bases, leaving 7 bases between them. This sample was included in a study of cytomegalovirus exposure and HLA in healthy donors. Use of 60 Vbeta and 13 Jbeta primers characterized the PCR. This table comes from immunoSEQ multiplex PCR, and its TCRdb copy is limited to in-frame clones, with some not included. The sample includes 95,000 to 150,000 clones, 83% of them seen just once. Sequencing was done on a sample of PBMCs. This chain uses TRBV7-3 with TRBJ2-5; TRBD2 might be the D (6 bases). This receptor was taken from a woman aged 40 to 49 in good health and CMV-seropositive. The CDR3 loop is CASSSGGTQYF. CDR3 DNA sequence: TGTGCCAGCAGCTCCGGGGGGACCCAGTACTTC.